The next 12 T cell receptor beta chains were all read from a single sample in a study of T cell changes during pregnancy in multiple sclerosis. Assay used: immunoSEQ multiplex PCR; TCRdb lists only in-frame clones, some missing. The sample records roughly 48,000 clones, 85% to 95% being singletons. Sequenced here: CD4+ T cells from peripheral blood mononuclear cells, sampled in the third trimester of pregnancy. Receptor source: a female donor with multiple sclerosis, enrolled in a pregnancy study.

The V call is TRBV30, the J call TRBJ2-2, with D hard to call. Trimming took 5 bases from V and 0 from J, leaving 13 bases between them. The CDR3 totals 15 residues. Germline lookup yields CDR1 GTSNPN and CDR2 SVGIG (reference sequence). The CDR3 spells CAWEHSHANTGELFF. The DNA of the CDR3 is TGTGCCTGGGAACACAGCCACGCGAACACCGGGGAGCTGTTTTTT.

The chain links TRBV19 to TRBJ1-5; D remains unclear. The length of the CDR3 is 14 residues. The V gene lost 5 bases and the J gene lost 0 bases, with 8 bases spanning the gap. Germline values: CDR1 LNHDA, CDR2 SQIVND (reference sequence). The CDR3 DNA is TGTGCCAGTAGTTCTTTGTATAGCAATCAGCCCCAGCATTTT. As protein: CASSSLYSNQPQHF.

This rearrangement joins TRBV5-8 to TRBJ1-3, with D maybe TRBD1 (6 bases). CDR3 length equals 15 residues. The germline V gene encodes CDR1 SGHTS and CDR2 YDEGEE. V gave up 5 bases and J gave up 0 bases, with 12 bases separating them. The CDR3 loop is CASSNRVLSGNTIYF. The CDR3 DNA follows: TGTGCCAGCAGTAACAGGGTCCTCTCTGGAAACACCATATATTTT.

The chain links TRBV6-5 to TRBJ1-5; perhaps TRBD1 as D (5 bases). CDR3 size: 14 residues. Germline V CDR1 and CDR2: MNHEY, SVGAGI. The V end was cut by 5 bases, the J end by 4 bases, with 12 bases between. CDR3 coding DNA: TGTGCCAGCAGTCCTCAGGGCGGTAATCAGCCCCAGCATTTT. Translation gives CASSPQGGNQPQHF.

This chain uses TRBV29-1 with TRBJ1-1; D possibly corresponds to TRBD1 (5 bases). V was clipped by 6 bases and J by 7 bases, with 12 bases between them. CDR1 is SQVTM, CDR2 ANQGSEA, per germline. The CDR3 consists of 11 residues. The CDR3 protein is CSVRRGVEAFF. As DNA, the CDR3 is TGCAGCGTCCGCCGGGGGGTTGAAGCTTTCTTT.

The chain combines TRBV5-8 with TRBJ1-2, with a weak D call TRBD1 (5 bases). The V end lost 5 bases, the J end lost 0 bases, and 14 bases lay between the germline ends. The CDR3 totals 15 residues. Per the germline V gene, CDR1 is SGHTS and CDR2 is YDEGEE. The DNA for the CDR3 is TGTGCCAGCAGGCCCTACAGGTCCTCTAACTATGGCTACACCTTC. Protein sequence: CASRPYRSSNYGYTF.

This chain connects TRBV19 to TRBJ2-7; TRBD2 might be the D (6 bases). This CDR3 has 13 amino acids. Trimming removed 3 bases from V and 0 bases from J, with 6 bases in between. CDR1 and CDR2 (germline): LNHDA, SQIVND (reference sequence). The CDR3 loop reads CASSIGGSYEQYF. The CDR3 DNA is TGTGCCAGTAGTATCGGGGGCTCCTACGAGCAGTACTTC.

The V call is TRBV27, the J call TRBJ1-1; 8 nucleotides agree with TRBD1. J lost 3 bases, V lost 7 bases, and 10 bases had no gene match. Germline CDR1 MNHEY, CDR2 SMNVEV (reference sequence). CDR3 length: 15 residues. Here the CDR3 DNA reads TGTGCCAGCAAAATAGACAGGGGTAGGGACACTGAAGCTTTCTTT. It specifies CASKIDRGRDTEAFF.

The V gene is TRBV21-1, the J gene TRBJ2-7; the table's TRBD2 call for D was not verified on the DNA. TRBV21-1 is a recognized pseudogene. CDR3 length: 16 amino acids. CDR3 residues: CASSNGSGTETYEQYF. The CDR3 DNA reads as TGTGCCAGCAGCAATGGGTCCGGGACTGAAACCTACGAGCAGTACTTC.

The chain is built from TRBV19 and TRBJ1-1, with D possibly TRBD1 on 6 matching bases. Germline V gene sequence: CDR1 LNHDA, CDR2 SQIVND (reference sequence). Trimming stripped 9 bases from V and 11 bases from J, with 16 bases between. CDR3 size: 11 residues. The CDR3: CASTRGMEAFF. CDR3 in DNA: TGTGCCAGCACGAGGGGGATGGAGGCTTTCTTT.

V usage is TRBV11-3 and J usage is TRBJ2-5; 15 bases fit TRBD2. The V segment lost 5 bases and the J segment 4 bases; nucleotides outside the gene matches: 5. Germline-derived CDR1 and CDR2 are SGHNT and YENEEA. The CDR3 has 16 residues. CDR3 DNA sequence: TGTGCCAGCAGCCCCGGACTAGCGGGGGGGCCAGAGACCCAGTACTTC. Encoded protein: CASSPGLAGGPETQYF.

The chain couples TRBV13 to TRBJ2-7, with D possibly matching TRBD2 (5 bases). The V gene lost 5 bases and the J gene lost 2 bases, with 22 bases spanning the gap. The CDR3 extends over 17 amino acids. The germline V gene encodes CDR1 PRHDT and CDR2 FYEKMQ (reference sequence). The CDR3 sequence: CASSPLGRALLPYEQYF. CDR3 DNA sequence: TGTGCCAGCAGCCCCCTCGGGCGGGCCCTTCTACCCTACGAGCAGTACTTC.